This record concerns one TCR beta chain sequence. This receptor's antigen is unknown. It has no much larger one-base neighbor in the sample; base qualities were not kept. Trimming leaves V shorter by 2 bases and J shorter by 6 bases, with the junction holding 3 bases beyond the gene matches. The CDR1 and CDR2 encoded by the germline V gene are SGDLS and YYNGEE. Its CDR3 holds 15 amino acids, cysteine through phenylalanine. Of the read, only the CDR3 DNA is kept; its 45 bases are in frame from base 1. The data are from a study of human T cells and chemical hapten exposure listed by TCRdb under 2021. For the study in its entirety: For sensitization, 2% DPC in acetone was applied to a 2 cm by 2 cm area of upper inner arm skin. For TCR sequencing, blood came from about 29 alopecia patients at anywhere from one to four time points (pre-sensitization, 2, 6 and 24 weeks). The study tracked peripheral blood TCR repertoire changes in vivo during primary and secondary sensitization to the hapten diphenylcyclopropenone (DPC) in alopecia patients. Alopecia areata with under or over 50% scalp involvement, alopecia totalis and alopecia universalis were represented in the patient cohort, which was mostly female. Patient blood was sampled pre-sensitization (week 0) and at 2, 6 and about 24 weeks after DPC sensitization. Throughout the study period of roughly 24 weeks, patients also received therapeutic DPC doses to the scalp every week. Libraries were pooled for sequencing, and variation in per-sample TCR yields was attributed mainly to small differences in library volumes within the pool. Patch testing was done on the upper back using Finn chambers containing 0.01% DPC, and results were scored after 6 days according to International Contact Dermatitis Research Group standards. Results and caveats for the whole study, not just this receptor: Compared with pre-sensitization or healthy control sets, expanded TCRs formed significantly more large CDR3 similarity clusters, which is consistent with antigen-driven responses. The number of PT1 expanded TCRs positively correlated with patch test score, significant at thresholds 8, 16 and 32 but not 4. DPC sensitization did not change the number of TCRs with a frequency above 1 in 1000, and there was no evidence of changes in global repertoire structure. Because every patient had alopecia, a presumed autoimmune disease, the patients' immune response might differ from that of healthy individuals. Repeated subsampling changed both the strength of the expansion versus patch-test correlation and the threshold at which that correlation became significant.

The library was prepared using RACE. The sequencer listed for this sample is NextSeq 500. During library preparation, unique molecular identifiers were attached to individual cDNA molecules so that TCRs could be counted in a quantitative, reproducible way. Both TCR alpha and TCR beta chains were sequenced from each blood RNA sample. In the source study's methods: The median number of TCRs per sample was over 95,000, ranging from about 20,000 to 700,000. The Decombinator software suite was used to annotate the V, J and CDR3 of the TCR reads. For PS versus PT1 abundance plots, all samples were subsampled to the same number of TCRs (28,000). Expanded TCRs were defined as absent before sensitization and observed at least eight times at the 2-week time point. TCRdb ran its own pipeline on the public reads, namely fastp trimming at Q25 and MiXCR clone calling, and kept in-frame beta chains. One record per CDR3 amino acid sequence lists the most common genes and DNA. The V and J calls were not made by the authors but by TCRdb's processing. The sample includes 85,000 to 100,000 distinct CDR3 sequences, with 9.5% to 15% observed a single time. Less than 2.5% of the sample is in the top ten clones.

Explained via the paper, the time point label denotes: patch test 1, 2 weeks after DPC sensitization. This specimen's treatment or condition label, per the study, means: therapeutic diphenylcyclopropenone sensitization with weekly scalp DPC. At each patch-test visit, blood was drawn before the patch test was applied. Eligible patients were aged 18 to 70, diagnosed with alopecia, deemed suitable for DPC therapy, and excluded if pregnant. Total RNA was extracted from unfractionated whole blood that had been collected in Tempus Blood RNA tubes. The receptor's source is a woman aged 40 to 49 with alopecia areata. Some clones in this sample may be carry-over from other donors' samples. This sample comprised whole blood, obtained in connection with sensitization to the hapten diphenylcyclopropenone (DPC). The chain links TRBV9 with TRBJ2-2; TRBD2 matches 11 bases in the middle. The CDR3 is CASSVTSGKAGELFF. The DNA reads as follows: TGTGCCAGCAGCGTGACTAGCGGGAAGGCCGGGGAGCTGTTTTTT.